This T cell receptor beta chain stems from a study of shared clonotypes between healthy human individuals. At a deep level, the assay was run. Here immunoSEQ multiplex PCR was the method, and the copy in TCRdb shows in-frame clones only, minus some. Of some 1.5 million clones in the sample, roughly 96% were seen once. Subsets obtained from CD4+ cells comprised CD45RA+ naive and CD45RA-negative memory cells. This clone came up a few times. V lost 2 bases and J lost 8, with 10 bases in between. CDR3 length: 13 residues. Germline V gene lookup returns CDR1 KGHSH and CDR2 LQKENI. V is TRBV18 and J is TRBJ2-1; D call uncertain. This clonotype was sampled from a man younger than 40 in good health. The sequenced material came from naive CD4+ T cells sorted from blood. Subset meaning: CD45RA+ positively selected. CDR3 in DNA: TGTGCCAGCTCACCATTGGGGTTCGATGAGCAGTTCTTC. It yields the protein CASSPLGFDEQFF.